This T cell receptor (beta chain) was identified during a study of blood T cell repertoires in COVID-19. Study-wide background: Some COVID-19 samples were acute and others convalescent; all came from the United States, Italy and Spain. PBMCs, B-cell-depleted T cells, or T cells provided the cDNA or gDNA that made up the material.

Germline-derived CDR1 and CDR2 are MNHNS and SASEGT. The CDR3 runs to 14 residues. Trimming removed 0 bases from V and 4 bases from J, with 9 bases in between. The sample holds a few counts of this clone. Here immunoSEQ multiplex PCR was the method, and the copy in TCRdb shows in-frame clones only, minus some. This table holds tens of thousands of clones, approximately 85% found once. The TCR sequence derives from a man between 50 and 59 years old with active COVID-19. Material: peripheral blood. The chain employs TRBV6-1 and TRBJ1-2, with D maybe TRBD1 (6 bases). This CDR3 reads CASSEAAGAYGYTF. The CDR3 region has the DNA TGTGCCAGCAGTGAAGCGGCAGGGGCCTATGGCTACACCTTC.